This is a list of T cell receptor beta chains from one sample in a study of T cells after yellow fever vaccination. TCRdb ran MiXCR on the 5' RACE reads and lists one entry per CDR3 protein. The table has about 580,000 distinct CDR3 sequences, less than 20% seen once. The sample was PBMCs, taken about 5 days after the first yellow fever vaccination. Receptor source: a man aged 18 to 35 who received the YFV17D yellow fever vaccine. CDR3s include the opening cysteine and the closing phenylalanine or tryptophan. The D gene is left open where the match is weak. Clone size is not always given. Where it is, it says once, few, many or a class for expanded clones.

abundance	v_gene	d_gene	j_gene	CDR3aa	CDR3nt
few	TRBV7-9	.	TRBJ2-7	CASSAKRGYEQYF	TGTGCCAGCAGCGCCAAGAGGGGGTACGAGCAGTACTTC
many	TRBV12-3/TRBV12-4	.	TRBJ1-5	CASRIGGLVDQPQHF	TGTGCCAGCAGGATAGGAGGGCTGGTCGATCAGCCCCAGCATTTT
.	TRBV21-1	.	TRBJ1-2	CASSKDGCPF	TGTGCCAGCAGCAAGGACGGATGCCCCTTC
few	TRBV11-2	TRBD2	TRBJ2-1	CASSSGLAGLYNEQFF	TGTGCCAGCAGCTCCGGACTAGCGGGACTCTACAATGAGCAGTTCTTC
.	TRBV28	.	TRBJ1-3	CASSLMGPSGNTIYF	TGTGCCAGCAGTTTAATGGGTCCCTCTGGAAACACCATATATTTT
.	TRBV7-9	TRBD1	TRBJ1-5	CASSSSGTGAQPQHF	TGTGCCAGCAGCTCGTCCGGGACAGGGGCCCAGCCCCAGCATTTT
.	TRBV4-2	.	TRBJ1-2	CASSQDSAANYGYTF	TGTGCCAGCAGCCAGGACAGCGCTGCTAACTATGGCTACACCTTC
.	TRBV20-1	.	TRBJ1-1	CSAMGRGAFF	TGCAGTGCCATGGGGCGGGGAGCTTTCTTT
.	TRBV5-1	TRBD1	TRBJ2-1	CASSFRDRVGNNEQFF	TGCGCCAGCAGCTTCCGTGACAGGGTAGGGAATAATGAGCAGTTCTTC
few	TRBV29-1	TRBD1	TRBJ2-5	CSARQGFQETQYF	TGCAGCGCACGACAGGGGTTTCAAGAGACCCAGTACTTC
few	TRBV12-3/TRBV12-4	.	TRBJ2-2	CASSWGLGNTGELFF	TGTGCCAGCAGTTGGGGTTTGGGGAACACCGGGGAGCTGTTTTTT
few	TRBV3-1	.	TRBJ1-1	CASRSGPGETEAFF	TGTGCCAGCAGAAGTGGGCCCGGCGAAACTGAAGCTTTCTTT
.	TRBV7-2	.	TRBJ1-2	CASSFRSARGNGYTF	TGTGCCAGCAGCTTCCGATCCGCGCGGGGGAATGGCTACACCTTC
few	TRBV19	TRBD1	TRBJ2-1	CASSPDRGFHNEQFF	TGTGCCAGTAGTCCGGACAGGGGGTTTCACAATGAGCAGTTCTTC